Shown below are 8 T cell receptor beta chains from a single sample sequenced in a study of CD8+ T cells in alopecia areata. After isolation, RNA underwent reverse transcription to generate cDNA as the sequencing template. Clones were sequenced by immunoSEQ multiplex PCR, and TCRdb holds only the in-frame ones, with some missing. The sample has about 110,000 clones; 45% to 60% are singletons. The source material was NKG2D-low CD8+ T cells sorted from blood. The receptors stem from a human donor with alopecia areata.

The chain recombines TRBV9 with TRBJ2-3; the D gene is possibly TRBD2 (6 bases). Germline V gene data show CDR1 as SGDLS and CDR2 as YYNGEE. V gave up 4 bases and J gave up 6 bases, with 18 bases separating them. CDR3 length: 15 residues. The CDR3 region is CASSSDSGRGDTQYF. The CDR3 DNA reads as TGTGCCAGCAGCTCAGACTCCGGGAGAGGGGATACGCAGTATTTT.

The chain joins TRBV7-9 to TRBJ2-5; TRBD2 might be the D (5 bases). The CDR3 runs 14 residues. Trimming left V 7 bases short and J 5 bases short, with 17 bases between. Germline CDR1 reads SEHNR; CDR2 reads FQNEAQ (reference sequence). CDR3 nucleotide sequence: TGTGCCAGCACGACGGGATCCACAAGGGAGACCCAGTACTTC. It yields the protein CASTTGSTRETQYF.

Remarks on this clone: The germline gene is not matched at one end of the junction; a read error may be the cause. Other DNA sequences in this sample translate to the same CDR3. This chain connects TRBV27 to TRBJ2-1, with D tentatively TRBD2 (6 bases). The CDR3 loop spans 14 amino acids. Germline values: CDR1 MNHEY, CDR2 SMNVEV (reference sequence). The CDR3 loop is CASSLSRRDNEQFF. CDR3 nucleotides: TGTGCCAGCAGCTTATCACGGAGGGACAATGAGCAGTTCTTC.

This clone was observed a handful of times. This sequence joins TRBV4-1 and TRBJ2-5; D is perhaps TRBD2 (7 bases). Germline CDR1 and CDR2: MGHRA and YSYEKL. The CDR3 runs to 15 residues. The germline V and J ends were trimmed by 1 base and 5 bases, with 14 bases remaining between them. CDR3 sequence: CASSQVRGAGETQYF. CDR3 DNA sequence: TGCGCCAGCAGCCAAGTTCGGGGGGCCGGCGAGACCCAGTACTTC.

The chain's CDR3 is CASSLRRLAGNNEQFF. The CDR3 nucleotides read TGTGCCAGCAGTTTGAGGAGACTAGCAGGTAACAATGAGCAGTTCTTC. The chain recombines TRBV28 with TRBJ2-1; 7 nucleotides align to TRBD2. Losses at the gene ends were 3 bases for V and 5 bases for J; bases not matched to a gene: 10. This CDR3 has 16 residues. Looked up from germline, CDR1 is MDHEN and CDR2 is SYDVKM.

The chain is built from TRBV5-6 and TRBJ1-2; 10 positions agree with TRBD1. The length of the CDR3 is 14 residues. After removal of 4 bases from V and 5 bases from J, the junction contained 5 bases not matched to a gene. The germline CDR1 and CDR2 sequences are SGHDT and YYEEEE. The CDR3 DNA is TGTGCCAGCAGCACGACAGGGGGCTTATATGGCTACACCTTC. Protein sequence: CASSTTGGLYGYTF.

The chain combines TRBV18 with TRBJ1-1; TRBD1 matches 9 bases. Trimming removed 6 bases from V and 0 bases from J; junction bases left unmatched: 5. The germline gives CDR1 KGHSH, CDR2 LQKENI. This CDR3 comprises 15 residues. The CDR3 nucleotides are TGTGCCAGCTCCGACAGGGGGGTGGTGAACACTGAAGCTTTCTTT. Protein sequence: CASSDRGVVNTEAFF.

There are a few counts of this clone. The chain carries TRBV4-1 and TRBJ2-1; 13 bases align to TRBD2. Germline values: CDR1 MGHRA, CDR2 YSYEKL. The CDR3 is 15 amino acids. The V and J ends lost 2 bases and 9 bases, in that order; junction bases with no gene match: 4. CDR3: CASSQPGLAGFEQFF. CDR3 in DNA: TGCGCCAGCAGCCAACCGGGACTAGCGGGATTTGAGCAGTTCTTC.